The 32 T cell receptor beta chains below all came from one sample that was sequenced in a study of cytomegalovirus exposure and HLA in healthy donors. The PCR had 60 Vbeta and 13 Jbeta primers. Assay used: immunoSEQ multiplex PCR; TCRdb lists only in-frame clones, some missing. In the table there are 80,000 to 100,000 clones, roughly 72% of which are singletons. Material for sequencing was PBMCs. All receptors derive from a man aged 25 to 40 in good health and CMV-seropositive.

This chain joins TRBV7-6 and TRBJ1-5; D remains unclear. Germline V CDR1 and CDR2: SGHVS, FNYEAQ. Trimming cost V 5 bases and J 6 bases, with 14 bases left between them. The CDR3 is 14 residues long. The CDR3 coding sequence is TGTGCCAGCAGCCCTGAGGGAGCGGGTCAGCCCCAGCATTTT. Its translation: CASSPEGAGQPQHF.

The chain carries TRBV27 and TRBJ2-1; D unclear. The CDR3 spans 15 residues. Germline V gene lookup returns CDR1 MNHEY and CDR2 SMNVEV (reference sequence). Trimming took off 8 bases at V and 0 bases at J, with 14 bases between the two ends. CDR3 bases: TGTGCCAGCTACAATAACCTAGGCTCCTACAATGAGCAGTTCTTC. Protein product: CASYNNLGSYNEQFF.

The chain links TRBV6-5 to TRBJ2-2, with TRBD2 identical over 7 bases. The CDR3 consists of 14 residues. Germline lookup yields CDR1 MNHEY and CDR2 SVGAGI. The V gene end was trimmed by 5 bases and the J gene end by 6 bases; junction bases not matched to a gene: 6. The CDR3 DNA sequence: TGTGCCAGCAGTCAGACCCGGGAGGCCGGGGAGCTGTTTTTT. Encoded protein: CASSQTREAGELFF.

DNA for the CDR3: TGTGCCAGCAGCTCAGAGGGGGGAGAGACCCAGTACTTC. Translated, it gives CASSSEGGETQYF. This chain links TRBV11-2 with TRBJ2-5, with D perhaps being TRBD1 or TRBD2 (6 bases each). Germline values: CDR1 SGHAT, CDR2 FQNNGV. Trimming left V 4 bases short and J 4 bases short, with 10 bases between. CDR3 length: 13 residues.

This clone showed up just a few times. The CDR3 bases are TGCGCCAGCAGCCCCGGACAGGGTGGGTCACCCCTCCACTTT. This encodes CASSPGQGGSPLHF. The J gene is TRBJ1-6, the V gene TRBV5-1; 8 nucleotides align to TRBD1. This CDR3 spans 14 amino acids. Looked up from germline, CDR1 is SGHRS and CDR2 is YFSETQ. V lost 4 bases and J lost 10; bases outside the gene matches: 7.

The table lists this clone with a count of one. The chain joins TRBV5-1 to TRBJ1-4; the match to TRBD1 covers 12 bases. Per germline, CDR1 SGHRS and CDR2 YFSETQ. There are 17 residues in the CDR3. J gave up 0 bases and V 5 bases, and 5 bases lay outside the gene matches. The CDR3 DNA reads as TGCGCCAGCAGACGGGACAGGGGGCTTTCAACTAATGAAAAACTGTTTTTT. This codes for CASRRDRGLSTNEKLFF.

The CDR3 region is CASLLYAGYNEQFF. The CDR3 DNA reads as TGTGCCAGTCTCCTTTACGCAGGGTACAATGAGCAGTTCTTC. This chain joins TRBV6-5 and TRBJ2-1; D is possibly TRBD1 (5 bases). Germline V gene lookup returns CDR1 MNHEY and CDR2 SVGAGI. The length of the CDR3 is 14 residues. V was trimmed by 9 bases and J by 4 bases, leaving 16 bases between them.

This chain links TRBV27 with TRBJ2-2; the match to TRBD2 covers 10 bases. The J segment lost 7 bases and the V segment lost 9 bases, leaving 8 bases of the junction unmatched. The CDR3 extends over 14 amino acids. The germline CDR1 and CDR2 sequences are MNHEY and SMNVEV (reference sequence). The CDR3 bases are TGTGCCAGTAAGCGGGGGGGCGTCAACGGGGAGCTGTTTTTT. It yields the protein CASKRGGVNGELFF.

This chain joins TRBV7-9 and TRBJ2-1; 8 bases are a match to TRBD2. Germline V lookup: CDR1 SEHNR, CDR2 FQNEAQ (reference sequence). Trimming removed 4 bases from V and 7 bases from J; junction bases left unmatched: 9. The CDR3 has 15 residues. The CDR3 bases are TGTGCCAGCAGCTCAAGAGCGGGAGCTCCGAATGAGCAGTTCTTC. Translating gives CASSSRAGAPNEQFF.

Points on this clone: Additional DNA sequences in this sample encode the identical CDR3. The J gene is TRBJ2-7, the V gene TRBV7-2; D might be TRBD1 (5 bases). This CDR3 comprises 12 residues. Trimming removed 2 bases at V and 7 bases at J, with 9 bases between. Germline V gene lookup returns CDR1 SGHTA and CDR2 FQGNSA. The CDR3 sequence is CASSLQGYEQYF. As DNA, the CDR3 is TGTGCCAGCAGCTTACAGGGTTATGAGCAGTACTTC.

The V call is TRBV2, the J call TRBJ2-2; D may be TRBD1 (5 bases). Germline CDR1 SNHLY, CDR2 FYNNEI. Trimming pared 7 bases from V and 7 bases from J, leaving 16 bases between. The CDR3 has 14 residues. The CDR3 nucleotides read TGTGCCAGCACCCTACTGCTTACAGGCGGGGAGCTGTTTTTT. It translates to CASTLLLTGGELFF.

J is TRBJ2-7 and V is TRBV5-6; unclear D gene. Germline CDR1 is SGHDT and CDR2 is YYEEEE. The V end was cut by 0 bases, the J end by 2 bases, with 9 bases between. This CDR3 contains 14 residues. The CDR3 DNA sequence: TGTGCCAGCAGCTTGGATCCAGATGCCTACGAGCAGTACTTC. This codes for CASSLDPDAYEQYF. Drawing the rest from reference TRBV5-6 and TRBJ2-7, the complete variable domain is DAGVTQSPTHLIKTRGQQVTLRCSPKSGHDTVSWYQQALGQGPQFIFQYYEEEERQRGNFPDRFSGHQFPNYSSELNVNALLLGDSALYLCASSLDPDAYEQYFGPGTRLTVT.

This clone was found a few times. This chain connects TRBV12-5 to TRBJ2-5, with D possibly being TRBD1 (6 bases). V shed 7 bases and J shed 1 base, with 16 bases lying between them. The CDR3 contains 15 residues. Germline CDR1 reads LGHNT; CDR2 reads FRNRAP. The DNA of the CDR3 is TGTGCTAGTGCCCCCGCAAACAGGGCCCAAGAGACCCAGTACTTC. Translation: CASAPANRAQETQYF.

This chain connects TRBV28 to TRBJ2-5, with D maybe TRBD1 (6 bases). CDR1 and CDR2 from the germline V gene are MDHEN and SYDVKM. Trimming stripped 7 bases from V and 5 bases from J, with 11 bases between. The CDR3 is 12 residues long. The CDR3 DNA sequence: TGTGCCAGCACCGAGCAGGGGGAGACCCAGTACTTC. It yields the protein CASTEQGETQYF.

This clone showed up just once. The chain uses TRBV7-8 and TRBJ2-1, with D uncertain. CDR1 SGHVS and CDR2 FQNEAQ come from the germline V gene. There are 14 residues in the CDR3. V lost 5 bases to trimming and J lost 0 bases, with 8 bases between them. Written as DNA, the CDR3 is TGTGCCAGCAGCCTTGTTAGCTCCTACAATGAGCAGTTCTTC. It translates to CASSLVSSYNEQFF.

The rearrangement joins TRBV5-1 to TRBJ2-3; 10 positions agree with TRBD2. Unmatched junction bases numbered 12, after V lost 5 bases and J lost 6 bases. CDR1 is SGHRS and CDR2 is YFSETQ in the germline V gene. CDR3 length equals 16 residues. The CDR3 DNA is TGCGCCAGCAGTCTCGCCCCTACTAGCGGGGCGGATACGCAGTATTTT. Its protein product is CASSLAPTSGADTQYF.

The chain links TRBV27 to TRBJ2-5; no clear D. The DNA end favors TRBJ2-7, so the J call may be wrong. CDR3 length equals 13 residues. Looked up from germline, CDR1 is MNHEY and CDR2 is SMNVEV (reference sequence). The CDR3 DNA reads TGTGCCAGCAGTTTACCCCTATTCTACGAGCAGTACTTC. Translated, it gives CASSLPLFYEQYF.

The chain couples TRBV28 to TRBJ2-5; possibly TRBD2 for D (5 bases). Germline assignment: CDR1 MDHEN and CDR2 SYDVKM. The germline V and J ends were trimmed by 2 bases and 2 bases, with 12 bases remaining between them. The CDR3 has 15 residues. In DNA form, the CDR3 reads TGTGCCAGCAGTTTACCCCGGCGGGCACAAGAGACCCAGTACTTC. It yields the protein CASSLPRRAQETQYF.

CDR3 DNA: TGTGCCACTCAACAGGGTGGGACTAATGAAAAACTGTTTTTT. Protein product: CATQQGGTNEKLFF. V and J are TRBV10-3 and TRBJ1-4; a weak D match, TRBD1 (6 bases). Germline values: CDR1 ENHRY, CDR2 SYGVKD. CDR3 length equals 14 residues. With 10 bases removed from V and 2 bases from J, the gap between germline ends came to 14 bases.

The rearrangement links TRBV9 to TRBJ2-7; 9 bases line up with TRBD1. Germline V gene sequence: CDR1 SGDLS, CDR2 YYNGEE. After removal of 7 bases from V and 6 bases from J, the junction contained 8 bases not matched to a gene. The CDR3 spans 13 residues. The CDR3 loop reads CASGPGQGGEQYF. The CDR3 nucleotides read TGTGCCAGCGGACCGGGACAGGGAGGCGAGCAGTACTTC. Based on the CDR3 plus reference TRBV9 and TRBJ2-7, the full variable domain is DSGVTQTPKHLITATGQRVTLRCSPRSGDLSVYWYQQSLDQGLQFLIQYYNGEERAKGNILERFSAQQFPDLHSELNLSSLELGDSALYFCASGPGQGGEQYFGPGTRLTVT.

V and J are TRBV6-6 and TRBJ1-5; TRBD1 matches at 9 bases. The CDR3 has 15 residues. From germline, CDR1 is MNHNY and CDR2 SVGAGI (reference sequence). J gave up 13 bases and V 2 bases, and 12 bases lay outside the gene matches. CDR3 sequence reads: CASSYAGQGKDAQHF. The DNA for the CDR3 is TGTGCCAGCAGTTACGCGGGACAGGGTAAGGATGCGCAGCATTTT.

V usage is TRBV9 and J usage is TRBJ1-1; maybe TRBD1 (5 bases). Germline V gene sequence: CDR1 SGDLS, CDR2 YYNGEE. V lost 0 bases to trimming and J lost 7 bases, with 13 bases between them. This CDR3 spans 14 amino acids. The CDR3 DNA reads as TGTGCCAGCAGCGTAGCCCCGGGGGGGTATGAAGCTTTCTTT. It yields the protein CASSVAPGGYEAFF.

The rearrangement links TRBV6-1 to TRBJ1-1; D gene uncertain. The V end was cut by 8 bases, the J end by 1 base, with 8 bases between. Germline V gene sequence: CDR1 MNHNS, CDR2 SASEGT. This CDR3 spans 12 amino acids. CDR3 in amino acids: CASSTGNTEAFF. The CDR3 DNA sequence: TGTGCCAGCTCCACGGGGAACACTGAAGCTTTCTTT.

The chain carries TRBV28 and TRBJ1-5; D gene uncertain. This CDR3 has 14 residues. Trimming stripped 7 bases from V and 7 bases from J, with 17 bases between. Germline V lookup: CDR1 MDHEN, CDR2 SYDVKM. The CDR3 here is CASTPVARGQPQHF. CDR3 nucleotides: TGTGCCAGCACCCCCGTGGCGAGAGGGCAGCCCCAGCATTTT.

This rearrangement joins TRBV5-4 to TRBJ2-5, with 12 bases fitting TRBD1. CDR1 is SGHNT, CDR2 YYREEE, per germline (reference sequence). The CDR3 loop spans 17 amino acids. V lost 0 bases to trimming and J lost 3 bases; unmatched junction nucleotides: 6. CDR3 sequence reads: CASSLVGDRGQEETQYF. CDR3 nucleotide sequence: TGTGCCAGCAGCTTGGTCGGGGACAGGGGGCAAGAAGAGACCCAGTACTTC.

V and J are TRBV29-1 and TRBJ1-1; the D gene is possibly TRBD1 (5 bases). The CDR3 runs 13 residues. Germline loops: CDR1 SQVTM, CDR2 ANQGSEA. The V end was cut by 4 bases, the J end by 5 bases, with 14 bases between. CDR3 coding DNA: TGCAGCGTTGGGGCGGGGGGGGATACTGAAGCTTTCTTT. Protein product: CSVGAGGDTEAFF.

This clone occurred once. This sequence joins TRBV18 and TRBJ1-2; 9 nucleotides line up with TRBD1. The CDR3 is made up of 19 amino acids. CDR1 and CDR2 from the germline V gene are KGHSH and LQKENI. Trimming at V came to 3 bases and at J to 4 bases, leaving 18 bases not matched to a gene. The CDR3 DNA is TGTGCCAGCTCACCTCTTTTTCTCCGGACAGGGGAAGACGCCTATGGCTACACCTTC. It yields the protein CASSPLFLRTGEDAYGYTF.

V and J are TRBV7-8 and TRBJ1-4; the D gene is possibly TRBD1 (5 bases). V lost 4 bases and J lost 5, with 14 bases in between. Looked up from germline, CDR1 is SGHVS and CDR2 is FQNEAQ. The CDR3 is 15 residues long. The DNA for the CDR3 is TGTGCCAGCAGCTCCGGAGGGGACGGGAATGAAAAACTGTTTTTT. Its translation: CASSSGGDGNEKLFF.

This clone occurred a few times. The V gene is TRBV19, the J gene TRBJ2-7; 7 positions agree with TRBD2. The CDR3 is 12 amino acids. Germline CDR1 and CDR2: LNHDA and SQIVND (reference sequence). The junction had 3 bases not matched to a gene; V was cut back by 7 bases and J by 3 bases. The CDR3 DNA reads TGTGCCAGTACGGGGGGAAACTACGAGCAGTACTTC. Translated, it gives CASTGGNYEQYF.

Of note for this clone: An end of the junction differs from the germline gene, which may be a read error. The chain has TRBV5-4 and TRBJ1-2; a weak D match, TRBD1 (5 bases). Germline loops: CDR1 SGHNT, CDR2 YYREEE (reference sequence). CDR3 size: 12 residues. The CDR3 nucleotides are TGTGCCTGCAAGGGAGGGACTTATGGCCACACCTTC. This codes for CACKGGTYGHTF. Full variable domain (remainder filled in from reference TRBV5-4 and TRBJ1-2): ETGVTQSPTHLIKTRGQQVTLRCSSQSGHNTVSWYQQALGQGPQFIFQYYREEENGRGNFPPRFSGLQFPNYSSELNVNALELDDSALYLCACKGGTYGHTFGSGTRLTVV.

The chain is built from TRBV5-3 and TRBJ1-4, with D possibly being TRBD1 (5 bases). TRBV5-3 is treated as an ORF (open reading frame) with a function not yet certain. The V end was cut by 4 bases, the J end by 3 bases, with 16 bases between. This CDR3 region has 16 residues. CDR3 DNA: TGTGCCAGAAGCGAGGAACCCAGGGAGGCTAATGAAAAACTGTTTTTT. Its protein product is CARSEEPREANEKLFF.

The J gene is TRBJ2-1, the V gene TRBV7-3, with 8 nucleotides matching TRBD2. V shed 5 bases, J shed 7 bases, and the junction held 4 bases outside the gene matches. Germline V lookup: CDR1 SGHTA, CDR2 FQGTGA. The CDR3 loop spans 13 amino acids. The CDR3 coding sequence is TGTGCCAGCAGCCGACGGGAGGGGAATGAGCAGTTCTTC. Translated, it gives CASSRREGNEQFF.